This TCR beta chain stems from a study of cytomegalovirus exposure and HLA in healthy donors. Of note for this clone: Its target is not known.

Study findings and constraints: A later analysis found most CMV-associated TCR beta chains apparently HLA-restricted.

The primer mix had 60 Vbeta and 13 Jbeta primers. Assay: immunoSEQ multiplex PCR; the TCRdb copy retains only in-frame clones and omits some. The repertoire includes 150,000 or so clones, approximately 79% of them detected once, and around an eighth sits in the top ten. CDR3 size: 15 residues. Germline CDR1 reads SGHRS; CDR2 reads YFSETQ. J lost 1 base, V lost 3 bases, and 4 bases had no gene match. The source is a man between 45 and 60 years old in good health and CMV-seropositive. The chain employs TRBV5-1 and TRBJ1-1; 9 nucleotides line up with TRBD1. Sequencing used PBMCs. CDR3 in DNA: TGCGCCAGCAGCTGGACAGGGGATGAGAACACTGAAGCTTTCTTT. Translation: CASSWTGDENTEAFF.